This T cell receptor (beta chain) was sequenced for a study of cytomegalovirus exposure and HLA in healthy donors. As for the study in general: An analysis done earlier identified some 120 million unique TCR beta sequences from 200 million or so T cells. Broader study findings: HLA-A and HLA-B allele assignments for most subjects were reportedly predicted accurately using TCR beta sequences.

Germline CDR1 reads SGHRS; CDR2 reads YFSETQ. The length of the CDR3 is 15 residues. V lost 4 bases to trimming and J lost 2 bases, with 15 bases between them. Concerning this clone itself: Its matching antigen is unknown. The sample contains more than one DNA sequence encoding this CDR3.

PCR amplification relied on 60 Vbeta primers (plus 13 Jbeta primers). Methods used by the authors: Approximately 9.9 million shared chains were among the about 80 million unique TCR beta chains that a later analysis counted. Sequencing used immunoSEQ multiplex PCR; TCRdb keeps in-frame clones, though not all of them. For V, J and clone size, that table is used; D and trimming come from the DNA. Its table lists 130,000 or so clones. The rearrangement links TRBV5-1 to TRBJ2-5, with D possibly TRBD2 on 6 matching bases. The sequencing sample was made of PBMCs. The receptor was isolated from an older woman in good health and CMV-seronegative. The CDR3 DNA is TGCGCCAGCAGCCCTGGCCGGGACTCACAAGAGACCCAGTACTTC. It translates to CASSPGRDSQETQYF.